One sample yielded the 22 T cell receptor beta chains listed below, sequenced in a study of blood T cell repertoires in COVID-19. This table comes from immunoSEQ multiplex PCR, and its TCRdb copy is limited to in-frame clones, with some not included. The sample yields 200,000 to 300,000 clones, about 79% seen once. Sequencing input: peripheral blood. The receptors were gathered from a woman of 80 years or more with acute or convalescent COVID-19.

This chain joins TRBV5-1 and TRBJ2-7; 7 nucleotides agree with TRBD1. Trimming cost V 0 bases and J 2 bases; bases outside gene matches: 8. Germline V lookup: CDR1 SGHRS, CDR2 YFSETQ. The CDR3 is made up of 16 amino acids. CDR3 protein: CASSLADRAEPYEQYF. The CDR3 DNA reads as TGCGCCAGCAGCTTGGCCGACAGGGCAGAACCCTACGAGCAGTACTTC.

The CDR3 protein is CASSPGTVNSPLHF. CDR3 coding DNA: TGCGCCAGCAGCCCCGGGACAGTCAATTCACCCCTCCACTTT. The chain recombines TRBV5-1 with TRBJ1-6; 7 positions match TRBD1. The CDR3 is 14 amino acids. The germline V gene encodes CDR1 SGHRS and CDR2 YFSETQ. J gave up 7 bases and V 4 bases, and 5 bases lay outside the gene matches.

The chain uses TRBV7-3 and TRBJ2-3, with D possibly matching TRBD2 (7 bases). In germline, CDR1 is SGHTA, CDR2 FQGTGA. Between the trimmed V and J ends, which lost 1 base and 4 bases, there was a span of 30 bases. The CDR3 runs to 21 residues. The CDR3 coding sequence is TGTGCCAGCAGCTTAAGATCCGCCGGTTTCTTTGGGGGGGCCGAACCAGATACGCAGTATTTT. Its translation is CASSLRSAGFFGGAEPDTQYF.

The chain combines TRBV28 with TRBJ1-3; D perhaps matches TRBD1 (5 bases). This CDR3 region has 13 residues. Germline CDR1 reads MDHEN; CDR2 reads SYDVKM. Trimming removed 2 bases at V and 10 bases at J, with 12 bases between. This CDR3 reads CASSLGSQGTIYF. Here the CDR3 DNA reads TGTGCCAGCAGTTTAGGGTCGCAGGGAACCATATATTTT.

The V call is TRBV19, the J call TRBJ1-5, with TRBD1 identical over 9 bases. The CDR3 is 15 residues long. From germline, CDR1 is LNHDA and CDR2 SQIVND (reference sequence). V dropped 8 bases and J dropped 0; count of bases not matched to a gene: 5. As DNA, the CDR3 is TGTGCCAGTGACCCGGGACAGGGTAGCAATCAGCCCCAGCATTTT. Encoded protein: CASDPGQGSNQPQHF. Full variable domain (remainder filled in from reference TRBV19 and TRBJ1-5): DGGITQSPKYLFRKEGQNVTLSCEQNLNHDAMYWYRQDPGQGLRLIYYSQIVNDFQKGDIAEGYSVSREKKESFPLTVTSAQKNPTAFYLCASDPGQGSNQPQHFGDGTRLSIL.

The V gene is TRBV28, the J gene TRBJ1-1; 11 positions match TRBD1. The V gene's germline CDR1 is MDHEN and CDR2 SYDVKM. This CDR3 has 15 residues. V lost 3 bases, J lost 5 bases, and 5 bases stayed unmatched. The CDR3 loop reads CASSLGTGGKTEAFF. In DNA form, the CDR3 reads TGTGCCAGCAGTTTGGGGACAGGGGGAAAGACTGAAGCTTTCTTT.

For this clone: Other DNA sequences of this sample code for an identical CDR3. This chain uses TRBV28 with TRBJ1-2; D not resolved. The germline V gene encodes CDR1 MDHEN and CDR2 SYDVKM. Trimming stripped 6 bases from V and 0 bases from J, with 2 bases between. This CDR3 spans 11 amino acids. This CDR3 reads CASSSNYGYTF. CDR3 coding DNA: TGTGCCAGCAGCTCTAACTATGGCTACACCTTC.

On this clone: One end of the junction does not line up with germline, which may come from a read error. The chain couples TRBV7-7 to TRBJ2-5, with D possibly TRBD2 on 6 matching bases. Germline CDR1 reads SSHAT; CDR2 reads FNYEAQ (reference sequence). The CDR3 contains 13 residues. For the CDR3, the DNA is TGTGCTAGCACCGGGGGAGCGGGAGAGACCCAGTACTTC. Protein sequence: CASTGGAGETQYF. Combining the CDR3 with reference TRBV7-7 and TRBJ2-5 gives the whole variable domain GAGVSQSPRYKVTKRGQDVTLRCDPISSHATLYWYQQALGQGPEFLTYFNYEAQPDKSGLPSDRFSAERPEGSISTLTIQRTEQRDSAMYRCASTGGAGETQYFGPGTRLLVL.

This chain links TRBV19 with TRBJ1-2; 7 bases are a match to TRBD1. V shed 3 bases, J shed 4 bases, and the junction held 2 bases outside the gene matches. Germline V CDR1 and CDR2: LNHDA, SQIVND (reference sequence). The CDR3 totals 13 residues. CDR3 in DNA: TGTGCCAGTAGTATCGGACAGGTCTATGGCTACACCTTC. Translated: CASSIGQVYGYTF.

The CDR3 DNA is TGTGCCATCAGTGGGACAGGGGTGTCACCCCTCCACTTT. It yields the protein CAISGTGVSPLHF. This sequence joins TRBV10-3 and TRBJ1-6; 9 nucleotides match TRBD1. V trimming: 4 bases; J trimming: 10 bases; junction bases outside the gene matches: 2. Germline V gene sequence: CDR1 ENHRY, CDR2 SYGVKD. The CDR3 spans 13 residues.

This clone showed up just once. V is TRBV19 and J is TRBJ2-5; maybe TRBD1 (6 bases). Trimming removed 2 bases from V and 5 bases from J, with 24 bases in between. The CDR3 extends over 18 amino acids. From germline, CDR1 is LNHDA and CDR2 SQIVND (reference sequence). Written as DNA, the CDR3 is TGTGCCAGTAGTATACTTCGAACAGGGCGTGGTAGGAGGGAGACCCAGTACTTC. It is translated as CASSILRTGRGRRETQYF.

The rearrangement links TRBV5-1 to TRBJ2-1; tentative D call: TRBD1 (6 bases). The CDR3 has 16 residues. CDR1 is SGHRS, CDR2 YFSETQ, per germline. Trimming cost V 0 bases and J 6 bases, with 16 bases left between them. The CDR3 DNA is TGCGCCAGCAGCTTGGCCCGGGCCCAAGGGGGCAATGAGCAGTTCTTC. Its translation: CASSLARAQGGNEQFF.

This clone was picked up one time. The genes are TRBV4-1 and TRBJ2-6, with 7 bases identical to TRBD1. V shed 2 bases, J shed 0 bases, and the junction held 10 bases outside the gene matches. The V gene's germline CDR1 is MGHRA and CDR2 YSYEKL. The CDR3 is 19 residues long. The CDR3 loop reads CASSQSDRNLNSGANVLTF. The CDR3 nucleotides read TGCGCCAGCAGCCAATCGGACAGGAACCTCAACTCTGGGGCCAACGTCCTGACTTTC.

The J gene is TRBJ1-1, the V gene TRBV2, with unresolved D. CDR1 is SNHLY and CDR2 is FYNNEI in the germline V gene. There are 14 residues in the CDR3. Trimming took off 4 bases at V and 0 bases at J, with 9 bases between the two ends. The CDR3 is CASSVVYLNTEAFF. For the CDR3, the DNA is TGTGCCAGCAGTGTAGTTTATTTGAACACTGAAGCTTTCTTT. The complete variable domain, with remaining parts taken from reference TRBV2 and TRBJ1-1, reads EPEVTQTPSHQVTQMGQEVILRCVPISNHLYFYWYRQILGQKVEFLVSFYNNEISEKSEIFDDQFSVERPDGSNFTLKIRSTKLEDSAMYFCASSVVYLNTEAFFGQGTRLTVV.

This rearrangement joins TRBV9 to TRBJ1-3, with unresolved D. Germline values: CDR1 SGDLS, CDR2 YYNGEE. V was shortened by 4 bases and J by 4 bases, with 6 bases between the two germline ends. The CDR3 loop spans 12 amino acids. The CDR3 bases are TGTGCCAGCAGCCCCTCCGGAAACACCATATATTTT. It codes for CASSPSGNTIYF.

V is TRBV28 and J is TRBJ1-5, with 9 bases aligning to TRBD1. Germline CDR1 reads MDHEN; CDR2 reads SYDVKM. Trimming cost V 6 bases and J 4 bases; bases outside gene matches: 7. The CDR3 sequence is 15 residues long. The CDR3 DNA sequence: TGTGCCAGCAGCTGGGACAGGGTGGCTAATCAGCCCCAGCATTTT. This translates into CASSWDRVANQPQHF.

Only a few counts were recorded for this clone. The chain employs TRBV24-1 and TRBJ2-3; the match to TRBD1 covers 8 bases. CDR3 length: 15 residues. V dropped 5 bases and J dropped 0; count of bases not matched to a gene: 3. Germline V gene data show CDR1 as KGHDR and CDR2 as SFDVKD. This CDR3 reads CATSGNRGSTDTQYF. CDR3 in DNA: TGTGCCACCAGTGGAAACAGGGGGAGCACAGATACGCAGTATTTT.

The rearrangement uses TRBV23-1 and TRBJ2-3; unclear D gene. TRBV23-1 qualifies as an ORF whose function is uncertain. Trimming removed 0 bases at V and 3 bases at J, with 16 bases between. There are 17 residues in the CDR3. The CDR3 region has the DNA TGCGCCAGCAGTCAATCTGGGCCGACCTACCTGACAGATACGCAGTATTTT. Protein sequence: CASSQSGPTYLTDTQYF.

This chain connects TRBV5-1 to TRBJ2-5, with 8 bases aligning to TRBD2. Germline V gives CDR1 SGHRS, CDR2 YFSETQ. V was clipped by 1 base and J by 1 base; unmatched bases: 3. There are 15 residues in the CDR3. DNA of the CDR3: TGCGCCAGCAGCTTGTCCCGGGGGGGCCAAGAGACCCAGTACTTC. It codes for CASSLSRGGQETQYF.

This clone appeared a few times. The chain is built from TRBV7-8 and TRBJ1-1, with D maybe TRBD1 (5 bases). Trimming stripped 4 bases from V and 6 bases from J, with 12 bases between. CDR1 is SGHVS and CDR2 is FQNEAQ in the germline V gene. The CDR3 contains 13 residues. The CDR3 nucleotides read TGTGCCAGCAGCTCCAGGGTAGGCTCTGAAGCTTTCTTT. Translating gives CASSSRVGSEAFF.

This chain uses TRBV13 with TRBJ2-1; 8 positions match TRBD2. The junction had 2 bases not matched to a gene; V was cut back by 5 bases and J by 5 bases. CDR1 is PRHDT, CDR2 FYEKMQ, per germline (reference sequence). This CDR3 is 13 amino acids long. CDR3 nucleotide sequence: TGTGCCAGCAGCCCGCGGGGGGACAATGAGCAGTTCTTC. This codes for CASSPRGDNEQFF. Filled out from reference TRBV13 and TRBJ2-1, the complete variable domain reads AAGVIQSPRHLIKEKRETATLKCYPIPRHDTVYWYQQGPGQDPQFLISFYEKMQSDKGSIPDRFSAQQFSDYHSELNMSSLELGDSALYFCASSPRGDNEQFFGPGTRLTVL.

The rearrangement joins TRBV28 to TRBJ2-6; TRBD1 matches at 9 bases. With 10 bases clipped from V and 4 bases from J, the junction kept 8 bases outside the gene matches. Germline CDR1 MDHEN, CDR2 SYDVKM. The CDR3 sequence is 15 residues long. CDR3 DNA: TGTGCCACTTATACAGGGGGCGCCGGGGCCAACGTCCTGACTTTC. It encodes CATYTGGAGANVLTF.